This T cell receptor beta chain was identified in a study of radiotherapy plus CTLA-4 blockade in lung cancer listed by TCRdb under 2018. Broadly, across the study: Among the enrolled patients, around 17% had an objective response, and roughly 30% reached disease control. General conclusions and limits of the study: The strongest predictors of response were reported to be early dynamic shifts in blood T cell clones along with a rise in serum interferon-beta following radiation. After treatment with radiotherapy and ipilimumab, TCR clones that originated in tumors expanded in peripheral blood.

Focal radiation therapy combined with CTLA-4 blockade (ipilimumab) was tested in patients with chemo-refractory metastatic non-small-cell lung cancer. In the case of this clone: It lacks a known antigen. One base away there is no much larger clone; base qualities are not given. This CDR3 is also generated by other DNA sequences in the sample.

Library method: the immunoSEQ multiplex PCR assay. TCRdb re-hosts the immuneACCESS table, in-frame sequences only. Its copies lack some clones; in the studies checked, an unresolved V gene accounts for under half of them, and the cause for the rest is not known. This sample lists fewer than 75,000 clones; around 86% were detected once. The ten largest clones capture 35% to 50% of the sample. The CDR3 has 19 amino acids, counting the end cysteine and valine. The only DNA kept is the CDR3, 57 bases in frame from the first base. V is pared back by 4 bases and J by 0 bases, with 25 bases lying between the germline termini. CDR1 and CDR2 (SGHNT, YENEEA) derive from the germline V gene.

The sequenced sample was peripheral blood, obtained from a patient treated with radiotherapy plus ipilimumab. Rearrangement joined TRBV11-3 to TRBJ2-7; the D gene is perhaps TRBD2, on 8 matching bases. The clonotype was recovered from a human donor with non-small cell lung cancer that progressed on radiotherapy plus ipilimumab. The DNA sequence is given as TGTGCCAGCAGCTCAATACAGGGGTACCTAGCGGGCCTCTCCTACGAGCAGTACGTC. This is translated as CASSSIQGYLAGLSYEQYV.